The 9 T cell receptor beta chains below were found in one sample sequenced in a study of identical twins. TCRdb reprocessed the 5' RACE reads via MiXCR and lists one record per CDR3 protein. The sample yields approximately 700,000 distinct CDR3 sequences, 5.5% to 7.5% seen once. Source material: naive T cells sorted from blood. These receptors all come from a man aged 18 to 35 in good health.

The chain is built from TRBV28 and TRBJ2-5, with TRBD1 matching 10 bases. The V segment lost 10 bases and the J segment 3 bases; nucleotides outside the gene matches: 5. CDR3 length equals 13 residues. Germline loops: CDR1 MDHEN, CDR2 SYDVKM. CDR3 sequence: CATQGTGEETQYF. The CDR3 nucleotides read TGTGCCACCCAGGGGACAGGGGAAGAGACCCAGTACTTC. The variable domain in full, completed from reference TRBV28 and TRBJ2-5, reads DVKVTQSSRYLVKRTGEKVFLECVQDMDHENMFWYRQDPGLGLRLIYFSYDVKMKEKGDIPEGYSVSREKKERFSLILESASTNQTSMYLCATQGTGEETQYFGPGTRLLVL.

The chain couples TRBV12-3 or TRBV12-4 to TRBJ2-1; 11 nucleotides agree with TRBD2. Trimming cost V 6 bases and J 9 bases; bases outside gene matches: 4. The CDR3 loop spans 13 amino acids. The CDR3, as DNA: TGTGCCAGCAGCACTCTAGCGGGAGGTGAGCAGTTCTTC. Translated: CASSTLAGGEQFF.

This clonotype was seen only a few times. In DNA, the CDR3 is TGTGCCAGCATTACAGGAAGCGGGAGGGAGTTCTTC. It codes for CASITGSGREFF. This rearrangement joins TRBV6-1 to TRBJ2-1, with 10 bases that match TRBD2. CDR1 and CDR2 (germline): MNHNS, SASEGT. The length of the CDR3 is 12 residues. The junction had 8 bases not matched to a gene; V was cut back by 7 bases and J by 14 bases.

This clonotype was counted ten times or more. The rearrangement joins TRBV6-5 to TRBJ1-3; TRBD1 agrees at 8 bases. This CDR3 contains 16 residues. The germline CDR1 and CDR2 sequences are MNHEY and SVGAGI. The J segment lost 0 bases and the V segment lost 3 bases, leaving 4 bases of the junction unmatched. CDR3 loop: CASSYGQGHSGNTIYF. For the CDR3, the DNA is TGTGCCAGCAGTTATGGACAGGGCCACTCTGGAAACACCATATATTTT.

This clonotype was seen at least ten times. The gene calls are TRBV12-3 or TRBV12-4 and TRBJ2-1, with D hard to call. The CDR3 length is 11 residues. Trimming pared 7 bases from V and 5 bases from J, leaving 6 bases between. The CDR3 DNA follows: TGTGCCAGCAAAACCGACAATGAGCAGTTCTTC. Its protein product is CASKTDNEQFF.

There are many counts of this clonotype. This chain links TRBV6-5 with TRBJ1-5; D gene uncertain. The CDR3 consists of 14 residues. Germline CDR1 and CDR2: MNHEY and SVGAGI. V was cut by 0 bases and J by 0 bases, with 3 bases left in between. CDR3 amino acids: CASSYSFSNQPQHF. For the CDR3, the DNA is TGTGCCAGCAGTTACTCGTTTAGCAATCAGCCCCAGCATTTT.

As for this clonotype: This sequence may be a read error, since a much larger clone differs from it by one base. The chain carries TRBV29-1 and TRBJ2-7, with D hard to call. The V end was cut by 4 bases, the J end by 6 bases, with 10 bases between. The CDR3 runs to 11 residues. Germline lookup yields CDR1 SQVTM and CDR2 ANQGSEA. CDR3 in DNA: TGCAGCGTTGTAACAAGGTCCGAGCAGTACTTC. This translates into CSVVTRSEQYF.

This clonotype was seen ten or more times. V and J are TRBV5-1 and TRBJ2-1; TRBD2 matches 7 bases. The V gene end was trimmed by 0 bases and the J gene end by 8 bases; junction bases not matched to a gene: 11. CDR1 and CDR2 (germline): SGHRS, YFSETQ. The CDR3 is made up of 16 amino acids. Here the CDR3 reads CASSLAAGEGGHEQFF. The CDR3 DNA sequence: TGCGCCAGCAGCTTGGCGGCGGGAGAAGGTGGCCATGAGCAGTTCTTC.

This clonotype was observed a handful of times. This sequence joins TRBV4-3 and TRBJ2-7; D unclear. Trimming left V 1 base short and J 6 bases short, with 13 bases between. Germline values: CDR1 LGHNA, CDR2 YSLEER. This CDR3 has 14 amino acids. The CDR3 sequence: CASSQVLGNGEQYF. The CDR3 DNA reads as TGCGCCAGCAGCCAAGTCTTAGGGAACGGCGAGCAGTACTTC.